The subject of this entry is one T cell receptor beta chain. The data derive from a study of blood T cell repertoires in COVID-19. Across the whole study: From T cells, B-cell-depleted T cells, or PBMCs came the material, which was cDNA or gDNA.

A Seattle source enrolled patients during active infection and followed them longitudinally. V lost 3 bases, J lost 3 bases, and 12 bases lay in between. CDR1 GTSNPN and CDR2 SVGIG come from the germline V gene (reference sequence). CDR3 size: 13 residues. In the study's own analysis: For nucleated cells, counts were estimated from reference gene primer amplification. This table comes from immunoSEQ multiplex PCR, and its TCRdb copy is limited to in-frame clones, with some not included. V and J calls and clone size come straight from that table; D and trimming were deduced from the DNA. The sample lists some 76,000 clones; 65% to 85% were seen once.

This sequence originates from a middle-aged man with COVID-19, enrolled during active disease. The rearrangement uses TRBV30 and TRBJ2-7; D unclear. Material for sequencing was peripheral blood. The CDR3: CAWRPWPGYEQYF. The CDR3 coding sequence is TGTGCCTGGAGGCCATGGCCGGGCTACGAGCAGTACTTC.